This TCR beta chain is drawn from a study of T cell responses to AZD1222 COVID-19 vaccine. V was cut by 3 bases and J by 4 bases, with 7 bases left in between. The germline CDR1 and CDR2 sequences are DFQATT and SNEGSKA (reference sequence). This CDR3 is 12 amino acids long. Regarding this clone: Its antigen is as yet unknown.

Notes on the study in general: Within unmutated variant regions lay the reported targets of nearly half of spike-specific TCRs. In a largely white British group with more females than males, clonal diversity was possibly underestimated.

Clones were sequenced by immunoSEQ multiplex PCR, and TCRdb holds only the in-frame ones, with some missing. The sample records 160,000 or so clones, approximately 90% being singletons. The origin of this receptor is an adult in good health. The chain is built from TRBV20-1 and TRBJ1-5; no reliable D call. This specimen was peripheral blood, taken on day 0 of AZD1222 vaccination. The CDR3 sequence: CSASFGNQPQHF. CDR3 nucleotides: TGCAGTGCTAGTTTCGGGAATCAGCCCCAGCATTTT.